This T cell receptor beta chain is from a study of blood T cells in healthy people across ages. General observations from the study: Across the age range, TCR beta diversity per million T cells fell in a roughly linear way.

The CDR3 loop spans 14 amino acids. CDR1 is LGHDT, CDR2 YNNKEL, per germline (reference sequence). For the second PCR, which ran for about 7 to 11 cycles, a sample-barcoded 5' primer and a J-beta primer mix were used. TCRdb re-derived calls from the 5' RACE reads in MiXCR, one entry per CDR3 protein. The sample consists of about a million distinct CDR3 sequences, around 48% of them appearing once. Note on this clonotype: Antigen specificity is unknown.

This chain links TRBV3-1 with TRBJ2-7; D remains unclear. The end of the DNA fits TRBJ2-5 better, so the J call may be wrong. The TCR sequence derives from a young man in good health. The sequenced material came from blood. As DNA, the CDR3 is TGTGCCAGCAGCCAGGGGATGAGATCTGAGACCCAGTACTTC. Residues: CASSQGMRSETQYF.